This TCR beta chain was recorded in a study of early T cells in non-severe SARS-CoV-2 infection. TCRdb reprocessed the 5' RACE reads via MiXCR and lists one record per CDR3 protein. The sample lists around 100,000 distinct CDR3 sequences; over 10% were seen once. J gave up 3 bases and V 8 bases, and 0 bases lay outside the gene matches. There are 11 residues in the CDR3. CDR1 and CDR2 from the germline V gene are SGHTA and FQGNSA. The sequence was obtained from an adult who was a healthcare worker with PCR-confirmed SARS-CoV-2 infection or an uninfected control (not recorded which). The sequencing sample was made of whole blood. The chain combines TRBV7-2 with TRBJ1-1; the match to TRBD1 covers 7 bases. Here the CDR3 DNA reads TGTGCCAGCGACAGGGACACTGAAGCTTTCTTT. Protein: CASDRDTEAFF.